This TCR beta chain was recovered during a study of control samples from healthy donors and cancer patients (dated by TCRdb to about 2020). Its CDR3 holds 14 amino acids, cysteine through phenylalanine. Only CDR3 DNA remains: 42 bases, in frame from the first base. Ends trimmed: V by 8 bases, J by 7 bases; bases unmatched to a gene: 8. Points on this clone: Its antigen has not been determined. No quality values exist for individual bases; no much larger clone is one base distant.

The library was prepared using the immunoSEQ multiplex PCR assay. In its TCRdb copy, this immuneACCESS table keeps in-frame sequences only and misses some clones. Where compared with another copy, unresolved V genes explain less than half of these, and the others have no known cause. Across this sample there are around 200,000 clones, with 85% to 95% seen only once. The ten largest clones add up to approximately 1.6% of the sample. The clonotype comes from a man aged 50-60 years in good health. The chain couples TRBV23-1 to TRBJ2-1; 10 bases in between match TRBD2. TRBV23-1 belongs to the ORF category, with a function that is uncertain. The specimen was blood. The DNA is as follows: TGCGCCAGCGTTTTTAGCGGGGGGTTTAATGAGCAGTTCTTC. This gives the protein CASVFSGGFNEQFF.